This entry concerns a single T cell receptor (beta chain). This record comes from a study of blood T cell repertoires in COVID-19. Whole-study context: From the United States, Italy and Spain came samples of acute and convalescent COVID-19. PBMCs, B-cell-depleted T cells, or T cells provided the cDNA or gDNA that made up the material.

Per the original data handling: Reference gene primers were amplified, and this amplification served to estimate nucleated cell counts. The assay was immunoSEQ multiplex PCR, and TCRdb's table has in-frame clones only and misses some. D and trimming were read from the DNA, whereas the V and J calls and clone size are those reported in that table. The data contain fewer than 250,000 clones, about 87% of them singletons. V lost 5 bases and J 5 bases, leaving 13 bases between the germline ends. Germline values: CDR1 LNHDA, CDR2 SQIVND (reference sequence). The CDR3 has 13 residues. V gene TRBV19 combines with J gene TRBJ2-7; D unclear. Sequenced: peripheral blood. This TCR derives from a man aged 65 to 79 with acute or convalescent COVID-19. CDR3 DNA sequence: TGTGCCAGTAGTTCCTTGGGCTACCACGAGCAGTACTTC. Translation: CASSSLGYHEQYF. Filled out from reference TRBV19 and TRBJ2-7, the complete variable domain reads DGGITQSPKYLFRKEGQNVTLSCEQNLNHDAMYWYRQDPGQGLRLIYYSQIVNDFQKGDIAEGYSVSREKKESFPLTVTSAQKNPTAFYLCASSSLGYHEQYFGPGTRLTVT.